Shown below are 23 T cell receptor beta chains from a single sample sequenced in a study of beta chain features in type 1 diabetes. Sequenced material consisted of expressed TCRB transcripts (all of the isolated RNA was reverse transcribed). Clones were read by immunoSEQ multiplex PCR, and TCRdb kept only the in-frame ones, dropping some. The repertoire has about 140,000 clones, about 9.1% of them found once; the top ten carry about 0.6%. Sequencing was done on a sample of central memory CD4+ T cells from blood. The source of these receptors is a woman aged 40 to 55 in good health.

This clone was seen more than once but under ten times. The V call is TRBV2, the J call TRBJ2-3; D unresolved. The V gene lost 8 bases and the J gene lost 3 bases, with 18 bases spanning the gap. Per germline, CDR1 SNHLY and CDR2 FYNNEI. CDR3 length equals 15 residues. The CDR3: CASGDWVVRTDTQYF. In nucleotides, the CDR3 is TGTGCCAGCGGCGACTGGGTAGTCCGAACAGATACGCAGTATTTT.

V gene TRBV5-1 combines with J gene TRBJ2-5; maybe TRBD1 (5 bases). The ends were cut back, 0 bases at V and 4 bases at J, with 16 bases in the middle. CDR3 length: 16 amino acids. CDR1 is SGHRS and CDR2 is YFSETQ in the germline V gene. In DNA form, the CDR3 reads TGCGCCAGCAGCTTGGCCCCAAAGCAGGGCGGAGAGACCCAGTACTTC. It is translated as CASSLAPKQGGETQYF.

The DNA for the CDR3 is TGTGCCACCAGCGGCCGCGGGGGAGTAGGAGAGACCCAGTACTTC. Amino acid sequence: CATSGRGGVGETQYF. V usage is TRBV15 and J usage is TRBJ2-5, with 7 positions matching TRBD2. The germline V gene encodes CDR1 LNHNV and CDR2 YYDKDF (reference sequence). CDR3 size: 15 residues. With 5 bases clipped from V and 4 bases from J, the junction kept 10 bases outside the gene matches.

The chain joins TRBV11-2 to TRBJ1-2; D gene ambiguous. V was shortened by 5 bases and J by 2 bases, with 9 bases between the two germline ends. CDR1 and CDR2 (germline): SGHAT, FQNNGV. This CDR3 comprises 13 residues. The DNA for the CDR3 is TGTGCCAGCAGCCCCGAAGAGAACTATGGCTACACCTTC. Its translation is CASSPEENYGYTF.

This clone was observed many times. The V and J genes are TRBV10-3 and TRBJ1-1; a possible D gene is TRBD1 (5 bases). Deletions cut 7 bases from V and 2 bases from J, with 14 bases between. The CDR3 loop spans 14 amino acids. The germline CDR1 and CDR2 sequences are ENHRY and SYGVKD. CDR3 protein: CAITPAQGNTEAFF. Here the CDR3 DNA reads TGTGCCATCACCCCTGCTCAGGGAAACACTGAAGCTTTCTTT.

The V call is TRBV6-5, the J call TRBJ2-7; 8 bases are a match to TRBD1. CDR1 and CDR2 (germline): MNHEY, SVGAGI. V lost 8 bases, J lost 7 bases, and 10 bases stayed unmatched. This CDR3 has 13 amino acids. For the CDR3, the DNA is TGTGCCAGCCTCGGGACAGGTACTAGGGAGCAGTACTTC. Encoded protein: CASLGTGTREQYF.

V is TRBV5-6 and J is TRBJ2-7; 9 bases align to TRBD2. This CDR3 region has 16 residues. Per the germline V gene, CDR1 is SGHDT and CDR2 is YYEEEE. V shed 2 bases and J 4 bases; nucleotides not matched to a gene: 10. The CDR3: CASSFFKTSGFYEQYF. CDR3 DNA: TGTGCCAGCAGCTTCTTCAAGACTAGCGGATTTTACGAGCAGTACTTC.

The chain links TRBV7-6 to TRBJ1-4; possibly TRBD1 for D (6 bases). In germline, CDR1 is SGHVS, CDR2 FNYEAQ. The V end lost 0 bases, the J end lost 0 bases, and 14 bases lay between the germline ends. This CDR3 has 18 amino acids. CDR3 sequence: CASSLAAGAGSTNEKLFF. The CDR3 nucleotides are TGTGCCAGCAGCTTAGCTGCAGGGGCCGGATCAACTAATGAAAAACTGTTTTTT.

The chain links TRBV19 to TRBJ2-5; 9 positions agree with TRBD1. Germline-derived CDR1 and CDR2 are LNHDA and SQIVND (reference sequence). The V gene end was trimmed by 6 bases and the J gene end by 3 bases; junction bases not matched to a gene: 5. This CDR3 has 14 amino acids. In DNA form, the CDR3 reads TGTGCCAGTAGCCGCGACAGGGGGAAAGAGACCCAGTACTTC. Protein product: CASSRDRGKETQYF. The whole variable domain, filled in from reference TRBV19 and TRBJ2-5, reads DGGITQSPKYLFRKEGQNVTLSCEQNLNHDAMYWYRQDPGQGLRLIYYSQIVNDFQKGDIAEGYSVSREKKESFPLTVTSAQKNPTAFYLCASSRDRGKETQYFGPGTRLLVL.

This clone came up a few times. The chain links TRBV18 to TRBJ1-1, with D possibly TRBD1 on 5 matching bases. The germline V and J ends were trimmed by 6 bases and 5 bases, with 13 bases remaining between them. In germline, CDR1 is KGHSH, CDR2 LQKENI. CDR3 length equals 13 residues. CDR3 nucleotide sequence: TGTGCCAGCTCTCCGAAGCAGGGTACTGAAGCTTTCTTT. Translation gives CASSPKQGTEAFF.

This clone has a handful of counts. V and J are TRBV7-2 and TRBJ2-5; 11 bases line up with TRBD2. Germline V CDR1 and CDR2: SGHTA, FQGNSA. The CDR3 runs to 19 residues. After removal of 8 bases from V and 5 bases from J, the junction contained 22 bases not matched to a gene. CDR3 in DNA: TGTGCCAGCTGCAGGCCAGAACTAGCGGGGGCCGAAGATGGGGAGACCCAGTACTTC. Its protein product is CASCRPELAGAEDGETQYF.

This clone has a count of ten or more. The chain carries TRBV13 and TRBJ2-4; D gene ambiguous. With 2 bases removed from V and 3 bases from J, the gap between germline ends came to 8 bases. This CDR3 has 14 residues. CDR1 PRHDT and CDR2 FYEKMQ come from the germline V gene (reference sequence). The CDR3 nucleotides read TGTGCCAGCAGCTTACGCGGAAGCAAAAACATTCAGTACTTC. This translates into CASSLRGSKNIQYF.

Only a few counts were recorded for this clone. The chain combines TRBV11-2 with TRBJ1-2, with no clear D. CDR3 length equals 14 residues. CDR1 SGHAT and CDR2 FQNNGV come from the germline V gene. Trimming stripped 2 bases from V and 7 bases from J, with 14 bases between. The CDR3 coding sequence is TGTGCCAGCAGCTTATCCGGGCGGCGGGGTGGCTACACCTTC. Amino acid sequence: CASSLSGRRGGYTF.

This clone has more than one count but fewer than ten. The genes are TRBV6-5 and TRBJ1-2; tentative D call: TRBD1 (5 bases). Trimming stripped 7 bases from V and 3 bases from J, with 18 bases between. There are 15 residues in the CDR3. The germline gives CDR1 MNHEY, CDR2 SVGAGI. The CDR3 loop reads CASNSIGGRHYGYTF. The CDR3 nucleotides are TGTGCCAGCAATTCGATCGGGGGTAGACACTATGGCTACACCTTC.

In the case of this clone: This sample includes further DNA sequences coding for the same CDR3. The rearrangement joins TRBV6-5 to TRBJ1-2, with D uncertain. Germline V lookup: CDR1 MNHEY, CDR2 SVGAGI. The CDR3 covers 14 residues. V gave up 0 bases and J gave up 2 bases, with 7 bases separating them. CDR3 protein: CASSYSGGNYGYTF. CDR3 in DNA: TGTGCCAGCAGTTACTCCGGCGGGAACTATGGCTACACCTTC.

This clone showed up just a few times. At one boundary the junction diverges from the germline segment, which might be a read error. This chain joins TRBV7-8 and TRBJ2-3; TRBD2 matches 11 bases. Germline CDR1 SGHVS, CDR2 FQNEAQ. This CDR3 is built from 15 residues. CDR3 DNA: TGTGCCAGCAGCGTAGCGGGGGGGAGTACAGATACGCAGTATTTT. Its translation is CASSVAGGSTDTQYF.

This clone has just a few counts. The chain's CDR3 is CASSFFGVSYNEQFF. The CDR3 coding sequence is TGTGCCAGCAGTTTTTTCGGGGTTTCCTACAATGAGCAGTTCTTC. The chain is built from TRBV27 and TRBJ2-1, with D possibly being TRBD2 (5 bases). The V end lost 3 bases, the J end lost 1 base, and 10 bases lay between the germline ends. Germline CDR1 and CDR2: MNHEY and SMNVEV (reference sequence). This CDR3 region has 15 residues.

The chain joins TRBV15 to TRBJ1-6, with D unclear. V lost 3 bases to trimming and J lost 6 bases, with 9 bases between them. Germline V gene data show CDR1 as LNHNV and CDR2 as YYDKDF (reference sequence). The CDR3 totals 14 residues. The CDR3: CATSSAGGNSPLHF. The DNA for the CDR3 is TGTGCCACCAGCAGCGCAGGAGGTAATTCACCCCTCCACTTT.

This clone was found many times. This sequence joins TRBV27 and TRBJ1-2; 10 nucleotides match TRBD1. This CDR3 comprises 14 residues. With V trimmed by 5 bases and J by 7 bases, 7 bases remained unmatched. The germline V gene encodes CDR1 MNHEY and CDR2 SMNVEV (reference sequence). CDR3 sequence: CASSPGQGGSGYTF. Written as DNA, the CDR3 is TGTGCCAGCAGTCCTGGACAGGGGGGCTCTGGCTACACCTTC.

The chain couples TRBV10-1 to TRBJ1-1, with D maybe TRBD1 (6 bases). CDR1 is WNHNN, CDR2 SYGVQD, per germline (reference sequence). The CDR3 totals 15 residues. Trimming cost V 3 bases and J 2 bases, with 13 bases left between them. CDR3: CASSDWTAGNTEAFF. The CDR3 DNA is TGCGCCAGCAGTGACTGGACAGCTGGTAACACTGAAGCTTTCTTT.

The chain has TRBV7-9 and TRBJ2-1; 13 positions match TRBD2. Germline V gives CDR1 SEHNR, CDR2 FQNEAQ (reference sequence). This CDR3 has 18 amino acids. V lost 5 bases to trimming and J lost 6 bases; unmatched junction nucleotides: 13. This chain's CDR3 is CASSQPSRGLAGRNEQFF. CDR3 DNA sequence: TGTGCCAGCAGCCAACCCAGCCGGGGACTAGCGGGACGCAATGAGCAGTTCTTC.

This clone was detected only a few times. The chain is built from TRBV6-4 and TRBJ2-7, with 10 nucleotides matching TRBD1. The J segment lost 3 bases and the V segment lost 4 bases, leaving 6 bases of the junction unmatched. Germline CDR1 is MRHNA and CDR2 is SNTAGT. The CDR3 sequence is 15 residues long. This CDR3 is CASSVDRGPVYEQYF. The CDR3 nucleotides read TGTGCCAGCAGTGTCGACAGGGGGCCCGTCTACGAGCAGTACTTC.

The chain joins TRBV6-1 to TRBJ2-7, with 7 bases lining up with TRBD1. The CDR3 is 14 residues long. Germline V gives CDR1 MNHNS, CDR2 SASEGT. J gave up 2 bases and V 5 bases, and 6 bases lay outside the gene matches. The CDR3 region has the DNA TGTGCCAGCAGTCAGAACGACAGGGCCTACGAGCAGTACTTC. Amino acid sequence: CASSQNDRAYEQYF.